These T cell receptor beta chains were read from a single sample in a study of cytotoxic CD8 clonotypes in ibrutinib-treated CLL. The data were produced by immunoSEQ multiplex PCR, yet TCRdb's version contains in-frame clones alone and is incomplete. The table records about 310,000 clones, about 77% of them present only once. Sequenced here: PBMCs, sampled before ibrutinib treatment. The source is a human donor with chronic lymphocytic leukemia. Both conserved end residues are part of each CDR3. The D gene is left open where the match is weak. Clone sizes are given selectively: once, few, many, or a class where the clone is expanded.

v_call	d_call	j_call	clone_size	cdr3_aa	cdr3_nt
TRBV29-1	-	TRBJ2-2	-	CSVRRGGTGELFF	TGCAGCGTTCGGAGGGGCGGGACCGGGGAGCTGTTTTTT
TRBV28	TRBD2	TRBJ2-5	-	CASSPVGGGVETQYF	TGTGCCAGCAGTCCGGTGGGGGGAGGGGTAGAGACCCAGTACTTC
TRBV7-9	TRBD1	TRBJ2-7	-	CASSKGTGRSEQYF	TGTGCCAGCAGCAAGGGGACAGGGCGGAGCGAGCAGTACTTC
TRBV29-1	-	TRBJ2-5	-	CSVVVRQQETQYF	TGCAGCGTCGTCGTGCGTCAACAAGAGACCCAGTACTTC
TRBV9	TRBD1	TRBJ1-2	-	CASSTYRGGVYGYTF	TGTGCCAGCAGCACCTACAGGGGGGGAGTCTATGGCTACACCTTC
TRBV30	TRBD1	TRBJ1-6	-	CAWSPGQGASPLHF	TGTGCCTGGAGTCCGGGACAGGGTGCTTCACCCCTCCACTTT
TRBV12-1	-	TRBJ2-7	-	CASSGRAPAQSYEQYF	TGTGCCAGCAGTGGCAGGGCTCCCGCCCAATCCTACGAGCAGTACTTC
TRBV4-2	-	TRBJ1-1	-	CASSQDKQRLNTEAFF	TGTGCCAGCAGCCAAGATAAACAGCGGTTGAACACTGAAGCTTTCTTT
TRBV27	-	TRBJ2-3	once	CASRTKQVFLFTDTQYF	TGTGCCAGCAGGACCAAACAGGTTTTCTTGTTCACAGATACGCAGTATTTT
TRBV5-6	TRBD2	TRBJ2-2	-	CASSLSGRPTGELFF	TGTGCCAGCAGCTTAAGCGGGAGGCCCACCGGGGAGCTGTTTTTT